The TCR beta chain under discussion was sequenced for a study of T-cell reconstitution after alpha-beta-depleted transplantation in children. This clonotype was seen repeatedly, ten times or more. The CDR3 contains 14 residues. Germline assignment: CDR1 DFQATT and CDR2 SNEGSKA (reference sequence). V was clipped by 5 bases and J by 3 bases, with 14 bases between them. Unique molecular identifiers were used in preparing the TCRbeta library. From the PCR reads, TCRdb called clonotypes with MiXCR, one entry per CDR3 protein. The sample contains nearly 400,000 distinct CDR3 sequences, approximately 20% of which appear only once.

This sample comprised PBMCs from the stem cell graft donor, obtained from the stem cell graft. J is TRBJ2-1 and V is TRBV20-1, with D perhaps matching TRBD2 (6 bases). The sequence derives from a human donor who donated a stem cell graft to a child with acute myeloid leukemia. Here the CDR3 DNA reads TGCAGTGCTTCCCTCGGGAGAAACTACAATGAGCAGTTCTTC. As protein: CSASLGRNYNEQFF.